The sequence of this T cell receptor (beta chain) was determined in a study of blood T cells in healthy people across ages. Study results and caveats: Per million T cells, TCR beta diversity dropped roughly linearly as age increased. Nothing was known about donor CMV status, and this possibly confounded expanded clonotype changes.

CDR3 size: 16 residues. Trimming took 3 bases from V and 4 from J; bases not matched to a gene: 8. Germline CDR1 MNHNS, CDR2 SASEGT. To note about this clonotype: Its target is unknown.

The amount of total RNA extracted per sample was at least 5 micrograms. Alongside a J-beta primer mix, a sample-barcoded 5' primer served in a second PCR lasting 7 to 11 cycles. TCRdb reanalysed the 5' RACE reads using MiXCR and keeps one entry per CDR3 protein. The sample yields 600,000 or so distinct CDR3 sequences, approximately 30% seen once. Sequenced material: blood. This chain links TRBV6-1 with TRBJ2-7; 11 bases match TRBD1. This TCR was sampled from an elderly woman in good health. This CDR3 reads CASSEADRGRLYEQYF. CDR3 nucleotides: TGTGCCAGCAGTGAGGCGGACAGGGGGCGTTTATACGAGCAGTACTTC.